Listed here are 21 T cell receptor beta chains from one sample, sequenced in a study of blood T cell repertoires in COVID-19. The protocol was immunoSEQ multiplex PCR, while the TCRdb copy is restricted to in-frame clones and leaves out a portion. The table has some 370,000 clones, 90% seen once; the top ten hold roughly 6.8%. The sequencing sample was made of peripheral blood. These receptors were obtained from a man aged 18-30 years with active or convalescent COVID-19.

This chain uses TRBV7-2 with TRBJ2-7, with 8 bases fitting TRBD1. J lost 7 bases, V lost 8 bases, and 13 bases had no gene match. Germline CDR1 SGHTA, CDR2 FQGNSA. The CDR3 covers 14 residues. CDR3 nucleotide sequence: TGTGCCAGCCGACCGGGACAGGCTGCAAGGGAGCAGTACTTC. The encoded protein is CASRPGQAAREQYF. Supplemented by reference TRBV7-2 and TRBJ2-7, the full variable domain reads GAGVSQSPSNKVTEKGKDVELRCDPISGHTALYWYRQSLGQGLEFLIYFQGNSAPDKSGLPSDRFSAERTGGSVSTLTIQRTQQEDSAVYLCASRPGQAAREQYFGPGTRLTVT.

The chain couples TRBV7-4 to TRBJ1-4, with D perhaps TRBD1 (6 bases). Trimming stripped 6 bases from V and 5 bases from J, with 16 bases between. CDR1 and CDR2 (germline): SGHVT, SQSDAQ. The CDR3 runs to 15 residues. The CDR3 DNA reads as TGTGCCAGCAGTTTATACAGGGAAGGGAATGAAAAACTGTTTTTT. This gives the protein CASSLYREGNEKLFF.

The chain employs TRBV6-2 or TRBV6-3 and TRBJ1-3, with 9 positions matching TRBD1. Germline V CDR1 and CDR2: MNHEY, SVGEGT. The CDR3 has 16 amino acids. The V segment lost 5 bases and the J segment 0 bases; nucleotides outside the gene matches: 5. In nucleotides, the CDR3 is TGTGCCAGCAGTACAGGGACAGGGTACTCTGGAAACACCATATATTTT. Translation gives CASSTGTGYSGNTIYF.

This clone was seen a few times. The chain joins TRBV4-1 to TRBJ1-2; D gene unclear. Germline CDR1 MGHRA, CDR2 YSYEKL. Deletions cut 5 bases from V and 4 bases from J, with 11 bases between. This CDR3 has 13 amino acids. The DNA for the CDR3 is TGCGCCAGCAGCAATCGGGAGGGCTATGGCTACACCTTC. This sequence encodes CASSNREGYGYTF.

This chain uses TRBV6-5 with TRBJ1-6; D is ambiguous. The CDR3 spans 14 residues. The V gene lost 6 bases and the J gene lost 6 bases, with 12 bases spanning the gap. Germline values: CDR1 MNHEY, CDR2 SVGAGI. The CDR3 DNA follows: TGTGCCAGCAGGAGTGCCTCTTTTAATTCACCCCTCCACTTT. It codes for CASRSASFNSPLHF.

This chain uses TRBV6-5 with TRBJ2-7; D might be TRBD2 (6 bases). Germline CDR1 and CDR2: MNHEY and SVGAGI. Trimming pared 6 bases from V and 3 bases from J, leaving 12 bases between. This CDR3 has 13 residues. CDR3 region: CASSMTSGYEQYF. CDR3 bases: TGTGCCAGCAGCATGACTAGTGGCTACGAGCAGTACTTC.

The chain links TRBV5-5 to TRBJ1-1; 9 bases are shared with TRBD1. Germline values: CDR1 SGHKS, CDR2 YYEKEE (reference sequence). CDR3 size: 15 residues. V shed 4 bases, J shed 5 bases, and the junction held 9 bases outside the gene matches. CDR3 sequence (DNA): TGTGCCAGCAGCCTCTTACAGGGGGCAGGGACTGAAGCTTTCTTT. It codes for CASSLLQGAGTEAFF.

This chain connects TRBV6-1 to TRBJ1-4; 8 bases align to TRBD1. The V and J ends lost 2 bases and 5 bases, in that order; junction bases with no gene match: 7. This CDR3 has 16 amino acids. Germline loops: CDR1 MNHNS, CDR2 SASEGT. The CDR3 region has the DNA TGTGCCAGCAGTGAATTCGAGGGGACAGGCAATGAAAAACTGTTTTTT. As protein: CASSEFEGTGNEKLFF.

The CDR3 spells CASTRQGAIAGELFF. The CDR3 DNA follows: TGTGCCAGCACCAGACAGGGGGCGATAGCCGGGGAGCTGTTTTTT. The chain has TRBV6-5 and TRBJ2-2; 10 bases align to TRBD1. Germline loops: CDR1 MNHEY, CDR2 SVGAGI. CDR3 size: 15 residues. V was clipped by 7 bases and J by 6 bases; unmatched bases: 8.

The chain links TRBV28 to TRBJ1-5; 9 nucleotides line up with TRBD1. The length of the CDR3 is 14 residues. CDR1 and CDR2 (germline): MDHEN, SYDVKM. The junction had 6 bases not matched to a gene; V was cut back by 5 bases and J by 7 bases. DNA for the CDR3: TGTGCCAGCAGTCTGGGACAGGGAATACAGCCCCAGCATTTT. It is translated as CASSLGQGIQPQHF.

V usage is TRBV28 and J usage is TRBJ2-1; 7 nucleotides match TRBD1. J lost 1 base, V lost 10 bases, and 13 bases had no gene match. Germline V gene sequence: CDR1 MDHEN, CDR2 SYDVKM. This CDR3 has 16 amino acids. In DNA form, the CDR3 reads TGTGCCACCGATCCGACAGGGATGGGTTCCTACAATGAGCAGTTCTTC. It yields the protein CATDPTGMGSYNEQFF. Based on the CDR3 plus reference TRBV28 and TRBJ2-1, the full variable domain is DVKVTQSSRYLVKRTGEKVFLECVQDMDHENMFWYRQDPGLGLRLIYFSYDVKMKEKGDIPEGYSVSREKKERFSLILESASTNQTSMYLCATDPTGMGSYNEQFFGPGTRLTVL.

The V and J genes are TRBV3-1 (or the pseudogene TRBV3-2) and TRBJ2-4; 9 nucleotides line up with TRBD1. This CDR3 is built from 19 residues. V lost 5 bases, J lost 2 bases, and 16 bases stayed unmatched. Germline CDR1 is LGHDT and CDR2 is YNNKEL (reference sequence). CDR3 DNA sequence: TGTGCCAGCAGCGCGGGGGACAGGGAGGGATGGGTGACCAAAAACATTCAGTACTTC. Amino acid sequence: CASSAGDREGWVTKNIQYF.

The chain combines TRBV6-5 with TRBJ1-1; unclear D gene. Germline V gene lookup returns CDR1 MNHEY and CDR2 SVGAGI. The CDR3 extends over 12 amino acids. V was pared by 8 bases and J by 7 bases, with 14 bases between. The CDR3 nucleotides read TGTGCCAGCGGCCCCCCCAGGCATGAAGCTTTCTTT. This gives the protein CASGPPRHEAFF.

The CDR3 loop is CASSLLAGGRDTQYF. CDR3 sequence (DNA): TGTGCCAGCAGTCTACTAGCGGGAGGGCGAGATACGCAGTATTTT. V and J are TRBV6-2 or TRBV6-3 and TRBJ2-3, with 13 nucleotides matching TRBD2. Germline V gives CDR1 MNHEY, CDR2 SVGEGT. CDR3 length equals 15 residues. Trimming cost V 5 bases and J 5 bases; bases outside gene matches: 4.

The V gene is TRBV18, the J gene TRBJ1-1, with a tentative D call TRBD1 (6 bases). The CDR3 has 14 amino acids. Germline CDR1 KGHSH, CDR2 LQKENI. Trimming left V 8 bases short and J 1 base short, with 14 bases between. CDR3 in DNA: TGTGCCAGCAACCCGGGACAAAAGAACACTGAAGCTTTCTTT. Amino acid sequence: CASNPGQKNTEAFF.

A single count supports this clone. This chain joins TRBV7-8 and TRBJ1-2, with a possible D match to TRBD1 (5 bases). The CDR3 contains 13 residues. Deletions cut 5 bases from V and 6 bases from J, with 13 bases between. The germline CDR1 and CDR2 sequences are SGHVS and FQNEAQ. The CDR3 sequence: CASSQRDFNGYTF. CDR3 nucleotides: TGTGCCAGCAGCCAACGGGACTTCAATGGCTACACCTTC.

CDR3 sequence: CASSSAGGYGYTF. The CDR3 DNA follows: TGTGCCAGCAGCTCAGCCGGGGGCTATGGCTACACCTTC. V usage is TRBV28 and J usage is TRBJ1-2; D may be TRBD1 (5 bases). This CDR3 comprises 13 residues. The germline V gene encodes CDR1 MDHEN and CDR2 SYDVKM. V was shortened by 6 bases and J by 4 bases, with 12 bases between the two germline ends.

This clone appeared once. The chain has TRBV18 and TRBJ1-5; D not certain. V was clipped by 2 bases and J by 0 bases, with 8 bases between them. The length of the CDR3 is 15 residues. Germline CDR1 and CDR2: KGHSH and LQKENI. The CDR3 region is CASSPAGNSNQPQHF. The CDR3 DNA is TGTGCCAGCTCACCAGCGGGAAATAGCAATCAGCCCCAGCATTTT.

The chain couples TRBV6-5 to TRBJ1-2, with D possibly TRBD1 on 6 matching bases. V lost 8 bases and J 8 bases, leaving 12 bases between the germline ends. In germline, CDR1 is MNHEY, CDR2 SVGAGI. The CDR3 runs to 11 residues. The CDR3 loop is CASWGLGGYTF. The CDR3 DNA reads TGTGCCAGCTGGGGGCTCGGAGGCTACACCTTC.

The genes are TRBV15 and TRBJ1-2; D uncertain. The CDR3 is 14 residues long. Trimming stripped 3 bases from V and 2 bases from J, with 10 bases between. Germline V gene sequence: CDR1 LNHNV, CDR2 YYDKDF (reference sequence). CDR3 DNA sequence: TGTGCCACCAGCAGCGAAACAGTGAACTATGGCTACACCTTC. Encoded protein: CATSSETVNYGYTF.

The chain uses TRBV7-3 and TRBJ2-3; the D gene is possibly TRBD2 (5 bases). V lost 2 bases to trimming and J lost 0 bases, with 12 bases between them. The CDR3 has 16 residues. CDR1 and CDR2 (germline): SGHTA, FQGTGA. The CDR3 spells CASSLYLGGSTDTQYF. The CDR3 bases are TGTGCCAGCAGCTTATATCTCGGCGGGAGCACAGATACGCAGTATTTT.